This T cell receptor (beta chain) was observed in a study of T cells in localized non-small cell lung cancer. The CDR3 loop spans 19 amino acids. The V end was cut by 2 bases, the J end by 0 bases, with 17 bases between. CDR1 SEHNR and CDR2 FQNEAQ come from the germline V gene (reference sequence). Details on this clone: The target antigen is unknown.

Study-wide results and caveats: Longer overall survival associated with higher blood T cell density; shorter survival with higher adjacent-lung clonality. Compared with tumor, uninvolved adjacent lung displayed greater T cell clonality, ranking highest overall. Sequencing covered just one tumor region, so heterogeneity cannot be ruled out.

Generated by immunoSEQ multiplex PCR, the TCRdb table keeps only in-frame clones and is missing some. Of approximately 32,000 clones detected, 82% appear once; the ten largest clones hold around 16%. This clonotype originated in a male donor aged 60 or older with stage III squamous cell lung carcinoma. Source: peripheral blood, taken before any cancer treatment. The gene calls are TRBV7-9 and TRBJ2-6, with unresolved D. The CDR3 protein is CASSLSRAGKLSGANVLTF. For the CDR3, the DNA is TGTGCCAGCAGCTTATCTAGGGCAGGAAAGCTCTCTGGGGCCAACGTCCTGACTTTC. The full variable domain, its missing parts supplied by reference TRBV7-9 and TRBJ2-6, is DTGVSQNPRHKITKRGQNVTFRCDPISEHNRLYWYRQTLGQGPEFLTYFQNEAQLEKSRLLSDRFSAERPKGSFSTLEIQRTEQGDSAMYLCASSLSRAGKLSGANVLTFGAGSRLTVL.